The next 4 T cell receptor beta chains were all read from a single sample in a study of cytotoxic CD8 clonotypes in ibrutinib-treated CLL. The method was immunoSEQ multiplex PCR; TCRdb's version includes in-frame clones alone and lacks a portion of them. The table includes about 50,000 clones, 75% to 90% detected once. The sequencing here drew on PBMCs, taken after 24 months of ibrutinib treatment. The receptors derive from a human donor with chronic lymphocytic leukemia.

The chain employs TRBV7-8 and TRBJ2-1; 12 bases line up with TRBD2. This CDR3 is built from 16 residues. Trimming took 5 bases from V and 3 from J; bases not matched to a gene: 5. Germline V gene lookup returns CDR1 SGHVS and CDR2 FQNEAQ. CDR3 sequence: CASSPRTSGNYNEQFF. The CDR3 coding sequence is TGTGCCAGCAGCCCCCGGACTAGCGGGAACTACAATGAGCAGTTCTTC.

This rearrangement joins TRBV6-5 to TRBJ1-1; unclear D gene. The V end was cut by 6 bases, the J end by 0 bases, with 5 bases between. Germline CDR1 reads MNHEY; CDR2 reads SVGAGI. This CDR3 spans 12 amino acids. The CDR3 region is CASRSVNTEAFF. CDR3 nucleotide sequence: TGTGCCAGCAGGTCGGTGAACACTGAAGCTTTCTTT.

The rearrangement joins TRBV7-9 to TRBJ2-1; D is ambiguous. The CDR3 sequence is 12 residues long. Germline CDR1 is SEHNR and CDR2 is FQNEAQ (reference sequence). Trimming took 4 bases from V and 9 from J, leaving 10 bases between them. The CDR3 region has the DNA TGTGCCAGCAGCTCTCTTACCTCTGAGCAGTTCTTC. It codes for CASSSLTSEQFF.

This clone was seen only once. The chain combines TRBV19 with TRBJ1-1, with TRBD1 matching over 10 bases. From germline, CDR1 is LNHDA and CDR2 SQIVND (reference sequence). This CDR3 region has 15 residues. J gave up 3 bases and V 4 bases, and 5 bases lay outside the gene matches. The CDR3: CASSRDRGVDTEAFF. CDR3 nucleotides: TGTGCCAGTAGTAGGGACAGGGGTGTCGACACTGAAGCTTTCTTT.